This T cell receptor (beta chain) was captured by sequencing in a study of blood T cell repertoires in COVID-19. Study summary: Specimens from acute and convalescent COVID-19 originated in the United States, Italy and Spain. Sample material is recorded as cDNA or gDNA derived from T cells, B-cell-depleted T cells, or PBMCs.

Unmatched junction bases numbered 7, after V lost 7 bases and J lost 1 base. Germline CDR1 is SGHNT and CDR2 is YYREEE (reference sequence). There are 15 residues in the CDR3. In the study's own analysis: Nucleated cell number was recorded as an estimate derived from reference gene primer amplification. Only in-frame clones appear in the TCRdb table, and some are missing; sequencing was by immunoSEQ multiplex PCR. V, J and clone size were drawn from that table, and D and trimming were deduced from the DNA. The sample includes some 150,000 clones, about four fifths seen only once; the top ten take about 8.4%.

The sequencing sample was made of peripheral blood. V is TRBV5-4 and J is TRBJ2-2; 7 bases map to TRBD2. This sequence was found in a woman aged 55-69 years with active or convalescent COVID-19. The CDR3 bases are TGTGCCAGCTCAATATCGGGGGGGAACACCGGGGAGCTGTTTTTT. It translates to CASSISGGNTGELFF. The full variable domain, rest sourced from reference TRBV5-4 and TRBJ2-2, is ETGVTQSPTHLIKTRGQQVTLRCSSQSGHNTVSWYQQALGQGPQFIFQYYREEENGRGNFPPRFSGLQFPNYSSELNVNALELDDSALYLCASSISGGNTGELFFGEGSRLTVL.